The rows below give T cell receptor beta chains drawn from one sample of a study of blood T cell repertoires in COVID-19. Profiled with immunoSEQ multiplex PCR; TCRdb holds only in-frame clones, not every one. The data hold 200,000 to 250,000 clones, with around 82% observed a single time. The sample comprised peripheral blood. The receptors here all came from an elderly woman with acute or convalescent COVID-19. The CDR3 runs from the conserved cysteine through the conserved F or W. D genes are given only for firm matches. Clone size is given for some rows only: seen once, a few or many times, or a class if the clone is expanded.

j_call d_call v_call clone_size cdr3_nt cdr3_aa
TRBJ2-7 TRBD1 TRBV2 NA TGTGCCAGCAGTCTCGACAGGGGGTGGGACTACGAGCAGTACTTC CASSLDRGWDYEQYF
TRBJ2-7 NA TRBV7-3 NA TGTGCCAGCAGCTTAAGTGCGACACAACATTACTACGAGCAGTACTTC CASSLSATQHYYEQYF
TRBJ2-2 TRBD1 TRBV5-6 few TGTGCCAGCAGCTGGTTGGGACAGATGAACACCGGGGAGCTGTTTTTT CASSWLGQMNTGELFF
TRBJ2-1 TRBD2 TRBV9 NA TGTGCCAGCAGCGTAGCTAGCGGGGGGCACAATGAGCAGTTCTTC CASSVASGGHNEQFF
TRBJ1-1 NA TRBV9 NA TGTGCCAGCAGCGTAGAGCCAATGAACACTGAAGCTTTCTTT CASSVEPMNTEAFF
TRBJ2-2 TRBD2 TRBV7-2 NA TGTGCCAGCACCGCTGGGACTAGGAAGACCGGGGAGCTGTTTTTT CASTAGTRKTGELFF
TRBJ1-6 NA TRBV15 NA TGTGCCACCAGCTTTTCCCCCGGGAATTCACCCCTCCACTTT CATSFSPGNSPLHF
TRBJ1-1 TRBD1 TRBV6-5 NA TGTGCCAGCAGTCAATCCGACAGGGCTGCAGCTTTCTTT CASSQSDRAAAFF
TRBJ1-1 NA TRBV10-1 NA TGCGCCAGCAGTCCGGGAGGCGGGGGCACTGAAGCTTTCTTT CASSPGGGGTEAFF
TRBJ1-1 NA TRBV7-2 NA TGTGCCAGCAGCTTCAACGCGGATCCGAACACTGAAGCTTTCTTT CASSFNADPNTEAFF
TRBJ1-1 NA TRBV7-6 NA TGTGCCAGCAGCACAACTGTCCAGGGTATCACTGAAGCTTTCTTT CASSTTVQGITEAFF
TRBJ2-1 NA TRBV3-1/TRBV3-2 once TGTGCCAGCAGCCAGGCCGCCGTTGGTGAGCAGTTCTTC CASSQAAVGEQFF
TRBJ2-5 NA TRBV7-2 NA TGTGCCAGCAGCCTCATACAGGGTCAGACCCAGTACTTC CASSLIQGQTQYF
TRBJ1-5 TRBD1 TRBV5-8 NA TGTGCCAGCAGCCCGGGGACAGGGGGCCGGCAGCCCCAGCATTTT CASSPGTGGRQPQHF
TRBJ1-2 TRBD1 TRBV24-1 NA TGTGCCACAGGCCGTATAGGACAGGGGGCCGGTGGCTACACCTTC CATGRIGQGAGGYTF
TRBJ2-2 NA TRBV5-1 NA TGCGCCAGCAGCTTAGGTTGGGACACCTCGAACACCGGGGAGCTGTTTTTT CASSLGWDTSNTGELFF
TRBJ2-5 NA TRBV2 NA TGTGCCAGCACCGGACGGACTGCACAAGAGACCCAGTACTTC CASTGRTAQETQYF
TRBJ2-7 TRBD1 TRBV5-4 NA TGTGCCAGCAGCGGACAGGGAAACGAGCAGTACTTC CASSGQGNEQYF
TRBJ1-1 TRBD1 TRBV5-1 NA TGCGCCAGCAGCCCAGGGGGCGTTTCGACCACTGAAGCTTTCTTT CASSPGGVSTTEAFF
TRBJ1-2 NA TRBV30 few TGTGCCTGGAGTGTAGGGGAAGGGGGCTACACCTTC CAWSVGEGGYTF
TRBJ1-2 NA TRBV10-2 NA TGCGCCAGCAGGGACAACCTTAACTATGGCTACACCTTC CASRDNLNYGYTF
TRBJ1-5 NA TRBV10-3 few TGTGCCATCAGTGAGTTTGACAGCCCGTCGGGCAATCAGCCCCAGCATTTT CAISEFDSPSGNQPQHF
TRBJ1-5 TRBD1 TRBV6-5 NA TGTGCCAGCACCATCGGACAGGTCAATCAGCCCCAGCATTTT CASTIGQVNQPQHF
TRBJ2-3 NA TRBV3-1/TRBV3-2 NA TGTGCCAGCAGCCAACCGGGGGTTACAGATACGCAGTATTTT CASSQPGVTDTQYF
TRBJ1-3 NA TRBV21-1 NA TGTGCCAGCACCCCGAGTCGAAACACCATATATTTT CASTPSRNTIYF
TRBJ2-7 TRBD1 TRBV24-1 NA TGTGCCACCAGTGATACCGGGACAGGCTCCTACGAGCAGTACTTC CATSDTGTGSYEQYF
TRBJ2-2 TRBD2 TRBV4-2 few TGTGCCAGCAGCCAAGTAGGCGGGGGGGCGTCCACCGGGGAGCTGTTTTTT CASSQVGGGASTGELFF
TRBJ2-3 NA TRBV9 NA TGTGCCAGCAGCGTAAGACAGGCTAGCACAGATACGCAGTATTTT CASSVRQASTDTQYF
TRBJ1-1 NA TRBV27 NA TGTGCCAGCAGTTCAAACCGGGTGGGGGGGAGAGCTTTCTTT CASSSNRVGGRAFF
TRBJ2-3 TRBD1 TRBV10-3 NA TGTGCCATCAGTGAGGACAGGGCGGTCACAGATACGCAGTATTTT CAISEDRAVTDTQYF
TRBJ2-3 TRBD2 TRBV7-3 NA TGTGCCAGCGGTACTGGCGGGGGTTCCTATACGCAGTATTTT CASGTGGGSYTQYF
TRBJ2-1 TRBD2 TRBV7-9 NA TGTGCCAGCAGCTTACCTAGCGGGGACAATGAGCAGTTCTTC CASSLPSGDNEQFF
TRBJ1-5 NA TRBV18 once TGTGCCAGCTCAAGCGTAAGGAATCAGCCCCAGCATTTT CASSSVRNQPQHF
TRBJ1-1 NA TRBV7-3 NA TGTGCCACAAAGGCAGGGAGGGACACTGAAGCTTTCTTT CATKAGRDTEAFF
TRBJ2-7 NA TRBV5-1 NA TGCGCCAGCAGCTTGTCTCCGGGCTACGAGCAGTACTTC CASSLSPGYEQYF
TRBJ2-2 TRBD2 TRBV12-5 NA TGTGCTAGTGGTTCTTGGACTAGCGTGAACACCGGGGAGCTGTTTTTT CASGSWTSVNTGELFF
TRBJ1-1 NA TRBV5-5 NA TGTGCCAGCGCAATTTTACAGGGCGGGACTGAAGCTTTCTTT CASAILQGGTEAFF
TRBJ1-4 TRBD1 TRBV5-4 NA TGTGCCAGCAGCCGGACAGGCGATAATGAAAAACTGTTTTTT CASSRTGDNEKLFF
TRBJ2-5 NA TRBV19 NA TGTGCCAGTAGTATAGATGCGGGTAGCGGCGAGACCCAGTACTTC CASSIDAGSGETQYF
TRBJ2-5 NA TRBV19 NA TGTGCCAGTAGTATCGGGGGTAGTAGCGAGACCCAGTACTTC CASSIGGSSETQYF
TRBJ2-1 TRBD2 TRBV2 once TGTGCCAGCAGGGACGGGGGGGGCCGAAGGAATGAGCAGTTCTTC CASRDGGGRRNEQFF
TRBJ1-2 TRBD1 TRBV7-9 NA TGTGCCAGCAGCTTAGGGGGACAGGGGACGAGCTATGGCTACACCTTC CASSLGGQGTSYGYTF
TRBJ2-3 NA TRBV5-1 few TGCGCCAGCAGCTTGGGGAGTTCTGAGCTGGAGACAGATACGCAGTATTTT CASSLGSSELETDTQYF
TRBJ2-1 NA TRBV5-1 NA TGCGCCAGCAGCTTGGCCCCAGGGGCGTCCTACAATGAGCAGTTCTTC CASSLAPGASYNEQFF
TRBJ2-3 NA TRBV2 NA TGTGCCAGCAGCTCTCTCGTTAGCACAGATACGCAGTATTTT CASSSLVSTDTQYF
TRBJ2-3 TRBD2 TRBV5-1 NA TGCGCCAGCAGCTTGGTTTCCAGCGGGGCCACAGATACGCAGTATTTT CASSLVSSGATDTQYF
TRBJ2-2 NA TRBV5-1 once TGCGCCAGCAGCTTGGAGCCACTGGCGGGGCCGAACACCGGGGAGCTGTTTTTT CASSLEPLAGPNTGELFF
TRBJ1-5 NA TRBV7-2 NA TGTGCCAGCAGCCCACAGGCTTTCAATCAGCCCCAGCATTTT CASSPQAFNQPQHF